This T cell receptor beta chain was identified in a study of blood T cell repertoires in COVID-19. About the research overall: Acute-phase and convalescent COVID-19 samples originated in the United States, Italy and Spain. The cDNA or gDNA used as material had been derived from T cells, B-cell-depleted T cells, or PBMCs.

From germline, CDR1 is SQVTM and CDR2 ANQGSEA. The ends lost 5 bases at V and 5 bases at J; junction bases unmatched: 6. There are 14 residues in the CDR3. The method was immunoSEQ multiplex PCR; TCRdb's version includes in-frame clones alone and lacks a portion of them. The sample holds about 70,000 clones, about 82% seen once. The V call is TRBV29-1, the J call TRBJ2-1; 10 nucleotides agree with TRBD1. The sequenced material came from peripheral blood. The sequence came from a woman aged 55-69 years with acute or convalescent COVID-19. CDR3 amino acids: CSVRQGAADNEQFF. CDR3 coding DNA: TGCAGCGTTAGACAGGGGGCTGCTGACAATGAGCAGTTCTTC.